The sequence of this TCR beta chain was determined in a study of T cell changes during pregnancy in multiple sclerosis. Sequenced by immunoSEQ multiplex PCR; TCRdb stores in-frame clones only, minus some. The sample records almost 65,000 clones, 92% being singletons. Trimming at V came to 2 bases and at J to 7 bases, leaving 7 bases not matched to a gene. Germline values: CDR1 SGHTA, CDR2 FQGNSA. There are 15 residues in the CDR3. This material consisted of peripheral blood, taken in the first trimester of pregnancy. The sequence was obtained from a female donor with multiple sclerosis, enrolled in a pregnancy study. The V call is TRBV7-2, the J call TRBJ2-7, with TRBD2 matching 11 bases. The CDR3 DNA is TGTGCCAGCAGCTTAATAGCGGGAGGGCCGGGTGAGCAGTACTTC. Encoded protein: CASSLIAGGPGEQYF.